This record looks at one T cell receptor beta chain sequence and its context. This sample was taken from a study of shared T cell receptors in the human thymus. The table came from immunoSEQ multiplex PCR; TCRdb's copy has only in-frame clones and leaves some out. The sample has hundreds of thousands of clones, over 75% seen once. The CDR3 is 14 residues long. Looked up from germline, CDR1 is MNHEY and CDR2 is SMNVEV (reference sequence). Between the trimmed V and J ends, which lost 2 bases and 9 bases, there was a span of 11 bases. The same specimen was also included in a second study, on human thymus T cells. From that second work: Samples came from healthy Finnish infants during open corrective cardiac surgery. Corrective heart surgery yielded resections, and these provided the thymus tissue. An apparent bias in V and J gene usage was seen in thymic and blood repertoires. Unrelated individuals reportedly shared highly overlapping thymic TCR repertoires.

This receptor was identified in a girl in the first two years of life with a congenital heart defect. The sample consisted of thymocytes. The rearrangement joins TRBV27 to TRBJ1-6; D is perhaps TRBD1 (5 bases). The CDR3 sequence: CASSLQGSGSPLHF. The CDR3 nucleotides are TGTGCCAGCAGTTTACAGGGATCAGGTTCACCCCTCCACTTT.